Listed below are T cell receptor beta chains from one sample, sequenced in a study of cytomegalovirus exposure and HLA in healthy donors. Clones were read by immunoSEQ multiplex PCR, and TCRdb kept only the in-frame ones, dropping some. The sample holds around 100,000 clones, around 74% seen once. The sequencing input was PBMCs. The receptors derive from a man aged 25 to 40 in good health and CMV-seropositive. CDR3s include the opening cysteine and the closing phenylalanine or tryptophan. A D gene is named only where the DNA matches it firmly. For some rows the clone size is stated as once, few or many, or as a class when expanded; others skip it.

cdr3_nt cdr3_aa clone_size d_call j_call v_call
TGTTCCAGCAGCTCCCAGGGGGCTCTGGGGGAGCAGTACTTC CSSSSQGALGEQYF few TRBD1 TRBJ2-7 TRBV7-9
TGTGCCAGCAGTCGGGACAGGGAAGCAGATACGCAGTATTTT CASSRDREADTQYF once TRBD1 TRBJ2-3 TRBV6-5
TGCAGCGATACTACAGGGGGGAACACTGAAGCTTTCTTT CSDTTGGNTEAFF few TRBD1 TRBJ1-1 TRBV29-1
TGTGCCAGCACCCCACACCAGGACAATCAGCCCCAGCATTTT CASTPHQDNQPQHF . . TRBJ1-5 TRBV6-6
TGCGCCAGCAGCCAAGGCGATTCACCCCTCCACTTT CASSQGDSPLHF . . TRBJ1-6 TRBV4-1
TGTGCCAGCAGCCAAGACCGTAGCGCGGATACGCAGTATTTT CASSQDRSADTQYF few . TRBJ2-3 TRBV4-2
TGTGCCAGCACCGGCGGGGTGAGAGATACGCAGTATTTT CASTGGVRDTQYF . . TRBJ2-3 TRBV2
TGTGCCAGCAGTCGGGACAGGGGCACAGATACGCAGTATTTT CASSRDRGTDTQYF . TRBD1 TRBJ2-3 TRBV28
TGTGCCAGCAGTTTATGGACCCGGGGGGGTTTCTTCAATGAGCAGTTCTTC CASSLWTRGGFFNEQFF . TRBD2 TRBJ2-1 TRBV27
TGTGCCAGCAGCGGGGGGGCCGCCGACTATGGCTACACCTTC CASSGGAADYGYTF . . TRBJ1-2 TRBV5-4